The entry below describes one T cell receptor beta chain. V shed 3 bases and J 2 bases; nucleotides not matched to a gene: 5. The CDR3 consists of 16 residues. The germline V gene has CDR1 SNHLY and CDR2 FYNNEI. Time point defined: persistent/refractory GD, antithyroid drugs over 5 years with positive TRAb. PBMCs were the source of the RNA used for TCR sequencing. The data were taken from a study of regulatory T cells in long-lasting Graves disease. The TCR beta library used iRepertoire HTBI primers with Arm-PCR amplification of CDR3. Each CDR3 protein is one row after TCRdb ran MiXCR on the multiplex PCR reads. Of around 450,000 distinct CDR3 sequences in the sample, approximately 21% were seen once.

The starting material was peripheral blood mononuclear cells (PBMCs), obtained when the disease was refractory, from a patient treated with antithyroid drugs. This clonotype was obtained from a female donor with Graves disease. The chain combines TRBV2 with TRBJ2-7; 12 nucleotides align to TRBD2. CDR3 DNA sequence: TGTGCCAGCAGTGAGGGACTAGCGGGCGAACCCTACGAGCAGTACTTC. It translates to CASSEGLAGEPYEQYF.